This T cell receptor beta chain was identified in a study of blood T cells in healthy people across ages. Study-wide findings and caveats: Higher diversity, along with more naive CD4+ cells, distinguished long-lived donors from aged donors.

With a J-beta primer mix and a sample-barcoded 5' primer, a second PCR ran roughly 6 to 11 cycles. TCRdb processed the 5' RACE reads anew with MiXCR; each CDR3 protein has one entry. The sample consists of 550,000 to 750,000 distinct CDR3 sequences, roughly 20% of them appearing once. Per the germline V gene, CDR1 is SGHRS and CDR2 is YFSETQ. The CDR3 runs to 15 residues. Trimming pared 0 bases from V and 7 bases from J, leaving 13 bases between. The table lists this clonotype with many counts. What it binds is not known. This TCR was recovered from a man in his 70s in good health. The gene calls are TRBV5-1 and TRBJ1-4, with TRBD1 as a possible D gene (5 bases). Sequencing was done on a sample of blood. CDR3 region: CASSLAGQGGEKLFF. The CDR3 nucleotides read TGCGCCAGCAGCTTGGCCGGCCAGGGTGGTGAAAAACTGTTTTTT.